These 26 T cell receptor beta chains share one sample of origin, sequenced in a study of CD8 T cells in ankylosing spondylitis. These TCRs are of unknown antigen specificity. TCRdb redid the calling of the 5' RACE reads with MiXCR, one entry per CDR3 protein. The sample records around 440,000 distinct CDR3 sequences, roughly 17% being singletons. Whole-study results and caveats: In ankylosing spondylitis blood, a motif of roughly eight highly homologous TCR beta variants appeared characteristic.

Sequenced input: blood, either unsorted or a sorted T cell fraction (not recorded which). Receptors originate from a male donor with ankylosing spondylitis.

The V and J genes are TRBV2 and TRBJ2-3; D is perhaps TRBD2 (6 bases). V lost 3 bases, J lost 6 bases, and 13 bases lay in between. Germline lookup yields CDR1 SNHLY and CDR2 FYNNEI. The CDR3 length is 14 residues. The CDR3 DNA reads as TGTGCCAGCAGTGATTTCGGGGGACCCGATACGCAGTATTTT. This codes for CASSDFGGPDTQYF.

V usage is TRBV4-2 and J usage is TRBJ2-1, with D possibly TRBD2 on 6 matching bases. Germline V gene data show CDR1 as LGHNA and CDR2 as YNFKEQ. The germline V and J ends were trimmed by 0 bases and 0 bases, with 12 bases remaining between them. This CDR3 spans 17 amino acids. Written as DNA, the CDR3 is TGTGCCAGCAGCCAAGAAGGAGGGCGGGTCTCCTACAATGAGCAGTTCTTC. Protein: CASSQEGGRVSYNEQFF.

The chain links TRBV5-6 to TRBJ2-1, with 10 positions matching TRBD2. The CDR3 totals 16 residues. Germline CDR1 is SGHDT and CDR2 is YYEEEE. Trimming at V came to 2 bases and at J to 2 bases, leaving 4 bases not matched to a gene. In DNA form, the CDR3 reads TGTGCCAGCAGCTTTTTGAGCGGGGGGGCCTACAATGAGCAGTTCTTC. Translating gives CASSFLSGGAYNEQFF.

This clonotype was observed a handful of times. The chain recombines TRBV5-1 with TRBJ2-7, with D tentatively TRBD1 or TRBD2 (6 bases each). In germline, CDR1 is SGHRS, CDR2 YFSETQ. CDR3 length: 15 residues. Trimming took 4 bases from V and 7 from J, leaving 21 bases between them. The CDR3 protein is CASSPLLTGREEQYF. The CDR3 bases are TGCGCCAGCAGCCCACTCTTGACAGGTCGGGAGGAGCAGTACTTC.

This clonotype was recorded a few times. For the CDR3, the DNA is TGCGCCAGCAGCTTGCAAACAGCGGGCATAATCCAAGAGACCCAGTACTTC. The encoded protein is CASSLQTAGIIQETQYF. The chain has TRBV5-1 and TRBJ2-5; maybe TRBD2 (6 bases). V dropped 1 base and J dropped 1 base, with 17 bases sitting between them. The CDR3 has 17 amino acids. Germline loops: CDR1 SGHRS, CDR2 YFSETQ.

This clonotype appeared a few times. The rearrangement uses TRBV11-3 and TRBJ2-3, with TRBD2 identical over 9 bases. J was trimmed by 4 bases and V by 1 base; bases with no gene match: 9. The germline CDR1 and CDR2 sequences are SGHNT and YENEEA. The CDR3 has 17 amino acids. The CDR3 protein is CASSLGAGGRDPDTQYF. DNA of the CDR3: TGTGCCAGCAGCTTAGGTGCGGGGGGGCGTGATCCAGATACGCAGTATTTT.

This sequence joins TRBV6-1 and TRBJ1-1, with D possibly TRBD1 on 6 matching bases. Per the germline V gene, CDR1 is MNHNS and CDR2 is SASEGT. This CDR3 region has 14 residues. V was cut by 4 bases and J by 1 base, with 10 bases left in between. The CDR3 DNA sequence: TGTGCCAGCAGTGGGGAACAGGGGAACACTGAAGCTTTCTTT. It codes for CASSGEQGNTEAFF.

The chain recombines TRBV2 with TRBJ2-7; D is unclear. V lost 6 bases and J 2 bases, leaving 5 bases between the germline ends. The CDR3 runs to 11 residues. Germline V gives CDR1 SNHLY, CDR2 FYNNEI. CDR3 sequence (DNA): TGTGCCAGCAGGAGCACCTACGAGCAGTACTTC. This gives the protein CASRSTYEQYF.

The chain uses TRBV25-1 and TRBJ2-5; 9 bases are a match to TRBD1. This CDR3 is 16 amino acids long. The V gene's germline CDR1 is MGHDK and CDR2 SYGVNS. Unmatched junction bases numbered 9, after V lost 3 bases and J lost 4 bases. The CDR3 protein is CASSDKGQGMRETQYF. CDR3 nucleotides: TGTGCCAGCAGTGACAAGGGACAGGGTATGCGAGAGACCCAGTACTTC.

In this sample, this clonotype turned up a few times. The V and J genes are TRBV2 and TRBJ1-4; D call uncertain. V was cut by 6 bases and J by 8 bases, with 16 bases left in between. The germline V gene encodes CDR1 SNHLY and CDR2 FYNNEI. The CDR3 is made up of 14 amino acids. CDR3 bases: TGTGCCAGCAGAAGGGAGGCGAGCGGAGAAAAACTGTTTTTT. This translates into CASRREASGEKLFF.

This chain links TRBV11-1 with TRBJ2-5, with unresolved D. Per the germline V gene, CDR1 is SGHAT and CDR2 is FQDESV (reference sequence). The CDR3 has 15 residues. Trimming stripped 0 bases from V and 3 bases from J, with 11 bases between. The DNA for the CDR3 is TGTGCCAGCAGCTTAGCCCCTCGACGGGAAGAGACCCAGTACTTC. Encoded protein: CASSLAPRREETQYF.

The genes are TRBV10-3 and TRBJ2-7; the D gene is possibly TRBD1 (6 bases). V was pared by 10 bases and J by 5 bases, with 15 bases between. The CDR3 spans 12 residues. The germline V gene encodes CDR1 ENHRY and CDR2 SYGVKD. The CDR3 here is CATQPTGHEQYF. The CDR3, as DNA: TGTGCCACACAACCGACAGGACACGAGCAGTACTTC.

In this sample, this clonotype turned up many times. The chain has TRBV29-1 and TRBJ2-3; TRBD2 aligns across 7 bases. Germline trimming cut 8 bases from V and 3 bases from J; bases unmatched to any gene: 8. There are 13 residues in the CDR3. Per germline, CDR1 SQVTM and CDR2 ANQGSEA. In DNA form, the CDR3 reads TGCAGCACAGCGGGATTGGGGACAGATACGCAGTATTTT. Amino acid sequence: CSTAGLGTDTQYF.

V and J are TRBV5-1 and TRBJ2-7, with D possibly matching TRBD1 (5 bases). Per the germline V gene, CDR1 is SGHRS and CDR2 is YFSETQ. The CDR3 runs 15 residues. Trimming shortened V by 2 bases and J by 7 bases, and 19 bases separated the two germline ends. Here the CDR3 reads CASSFAWQGRREQYF. CDR3 bases: TGCGCCAGCAGCTTCGCTTGGCAGGGTAGGCGAGAGCAGTACTTC.

The rearrangement links TRBV4-3 to TRBJ2-7, with 7 bases fitting TRBD1. V was pared by 4 bases and J by 4 bases, with 10 bases of the junction left unmatched. Looked up from germline, CDR1 is LGHNA and CDR2 is YSLEER. The CDR3 has 15 residues. The CDR3 is CASSLSRTGRYEQYF. In DNA form, the CDR3 reads TGCGCCAGCAGCCTCTCTCGGACAGGCCGTTACGAGCAGTACTTC.

This chain joins TRBV7-6 and TRBJ1-2; possibly TRBD1 for D (6 bases). Germline values: CDR1 SGHVS, CDR2 FNYEAQ. V gave up 1 base and J gave up 8 bases, with 17 bases separating them. CDR3 size: 15 residues. The DNA for the CDR3 is TGTGCCAGCAGCTTAGGGGGGGCCAATTGGGAAGGCTACACCTTC. It is translated as CASSLGGANWEGYTF.

This clonotype has a single count. The junction differs from germline at one of its ends, possibly a read error. The rearrangement uses TRBV12-3 or TRBV12-4 and TRBJ1-3, with no clear D. The CDR3 contains 17 residues. The CDR3 loop is CASSLGFPASSGNTISF. For the CDR3, the DNA is TGTGCCAGCAGTTTAGGCTTTCCGGCTTCCTCTGGAAACACCATATCTTTT.

The chain joins TRBV20-1 to TRBJ2-2; a weak D match, TRBD2 (5 bases). Trimming took off 6 bases at V and 4 bases at J, with 18 bases between the two ends. Germline CDR1 reads DFQATT; CDR2 reads SNEGSKA (reference sequence). This CDR3 spans 15 amino acids. The CDR3 DNA reads as TGCAGTGCCCCCGGGTGGGCCCGGGGCACCGGGGAGCTGTTTTTT. This sequence encodes CSAPGWARGTGELFF.

This clonotype showed up many times. CDR3 DNA: TGTGCCATCAGTCCCCACTTAGACAGGGTGGCAGAGCAGTTCTTC. Amino acid sequence: CAISPHLDRVAEQFF. The V gene is TRBV10-3, the J gene TRBJ2-1; 7 bases match TRBD1. The ends lost 5 bases at V and 10 bases at J; junction bases unmatched: 14. The germline V gene has CDR1 ENHRY and CDR2 SYGVKD. The CDR3 is 15 residues long.

This chain links TRBV4-3 with TRBJ2-6; perhaps TRBD1 as D (6 bases). Per germline, CDR1 LGHNA and CDR2 YSLEER. V was shortened by 0 bases and J by 0 bases, with 12 bases between the two germline ends. The CDR3 consists of 18 residues. In DNA form, the CDR3 reads TGCGCCAGCAGCCAAGAATCAGGGGCGGACTCTGGGGCCAACGTCCTGACTTTC. This codes for CASSQESGADSGANVLTF.

The table lists this clonotype with a few counts. The chain joins TRBV19 to TRBJ2-5, with 7 bases aligning to TRBD2. V lost 10 bases and J lost 5; bases outside the gene matches: 10. CDR3 length: 13 amino acids. CDR1 LNHDA and CDR2 SQIVND come from the germline V gene (reference sequence). DNA of the CDR3: TGTGCCACACAGCAACCCGGGAGGGAGACCCAGTACTTC. Its protein product is CATQQPGRETQYF. Drawing the rest from reference TRBV19 and TRBJ2-5, the complete variable domain is DGGITQSPKYLFRKEGQNVTLSCEQNLNHDAMYWYRQDPGQGLRLIYYSQIVNDFQKGDIAEGYSVSREKKESFPLTVTSAQKNPTAFYLCATQQPGRETQYFGPGTRLLVL.

This clonotype was picked up a small number of times. CDR3 protein: CASSRDKGDGYTF. CDR3 coding DNA: TGTGCCAGCTCACGGGACAAGGGAGATGGCTACACCTTC. The rearrangement joins TRBV18 to TRBJ1-2; TRBD1 is a possible D gene (6 bases). The V end was cut by 4 bases, the J end by 6 bases, with 12 bases between. Germline V gene lookup returns CDR1 KGHSH and CDR2 LQKENI. The CDR3 has 13 residues. Looking up the rest from reference TRBV18 and TRBJ1-2 gives the full variable domain: NAGVMQNPRHLVRRRGQEARLRCSPMKGHSHVYWYRQLPEEGLKFMVYLQKENIIDESGMPKERFSAEFPKEGPSILRIQQVVRGDSAAYFCASSRDKGDGYTFGSGTRLTVV.

V usage is TRBV19 and J usage is TRBJ2-3; no reliable D call. Trimming took off 3 bases at V and 2 bases at J, with 9 bases between the two ends. Germline CDR1 reads LNHDA; CDR2 reads SQIVND (reference sequence). The CDR3 is made up of 14 amino acids. The CDR3, as DNA: TGTGCCAGTAGTATGGCAGCGACCACAGATACGCAGTATTTT. It specifies CASSMAATTDTQYF.

The rearrangement links TRBV29-1 to TRBJ1-2; TRBD1 is a possible D gene (6 bases). From germline, CDR1 is SQVTM and CDR2 ANQGSEA. V was pared by 4 bases and J by 5 bases, with 17 bases between. The CDR3 extends over 14 amino acids. The CDR3 is CSVAQVQGRYGYTF. In nucleotides, the CDR3 is TGCAGCGTTGCCCAAGTGCAGGGGAGGTATGGCTACACCTTC.

The chain is built from TRBV6-1 and TRBJ2-1; TRBD2 is a possible D gene (6 bases). CDR3 length: 14 residues. In germline, CDR1 is MNHNS, CDR2 SASEGT. The V and J ends lost 7 bases and 1 base respectively, with 11 bases between them. The CDR3 here is CASIGGPSYNEQFF. The CDR3 region has the DNA TGTGCCAGCATCGGGGGTCCTTCCTACAATGAGCAGTTCTTC.

The table lists this clonotype with a few counts. V gene TRBV7-3 combines with J gene TRBJ2-2; TRBD2 matches 7 bases. J gave up 7 bases and V 0 bases, and 5 bases lay outside the gene matches. There are 15 residues in the CDR3. Germline V gene lookup returns CDR1 SGHTA and CDR2 FQGTGA. For the CDR3, the DNA is TGTGCCAGCAGCTTAACTGCGGGAGCGGTCGGGGAGCTGTTTTTT. This gives the protein CASSLTAGAVGELFF.